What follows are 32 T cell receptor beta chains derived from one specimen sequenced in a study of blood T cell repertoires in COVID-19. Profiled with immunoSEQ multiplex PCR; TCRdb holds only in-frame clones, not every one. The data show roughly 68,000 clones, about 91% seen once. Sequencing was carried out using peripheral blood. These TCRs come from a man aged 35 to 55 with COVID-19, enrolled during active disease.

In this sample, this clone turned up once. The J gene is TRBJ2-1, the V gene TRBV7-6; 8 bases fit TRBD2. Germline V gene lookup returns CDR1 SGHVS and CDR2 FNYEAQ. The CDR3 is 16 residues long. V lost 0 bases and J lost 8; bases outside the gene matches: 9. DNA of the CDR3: TGTGCCAGCAGCTTAGCTCCGGTGAGCGGGGGCCATGAGCAGTTCTTC. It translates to CASSLAPVSGGHEQFF.

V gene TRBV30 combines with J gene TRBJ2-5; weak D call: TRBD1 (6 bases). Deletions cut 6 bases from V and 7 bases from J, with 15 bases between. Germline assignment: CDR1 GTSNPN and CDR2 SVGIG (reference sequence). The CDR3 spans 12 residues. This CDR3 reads CACEFGGPTQYF. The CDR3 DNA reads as TGTGCCTGTGAGTTTGGGGGCCCGACCCAGTACTTC.

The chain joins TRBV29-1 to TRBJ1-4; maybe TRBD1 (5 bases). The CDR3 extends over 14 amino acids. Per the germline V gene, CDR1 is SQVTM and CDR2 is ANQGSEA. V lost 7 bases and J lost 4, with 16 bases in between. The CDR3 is CSATRDGINEKLFF. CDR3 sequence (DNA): TGCAGCGCAACGCGGGACGGTATTAATGAAAAACTGTTTTTT. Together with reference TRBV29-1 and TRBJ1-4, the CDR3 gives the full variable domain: SAVISQKPSRDICQRGTSLTIQCQVDSQVTMMFWYRQQPGQSLTLIATANQGSEATYESGFVIDKFPISRPNLTFSTLTVSNMSPEDSSIYLCSATRDGINEKLFFGSGTQLSVL.

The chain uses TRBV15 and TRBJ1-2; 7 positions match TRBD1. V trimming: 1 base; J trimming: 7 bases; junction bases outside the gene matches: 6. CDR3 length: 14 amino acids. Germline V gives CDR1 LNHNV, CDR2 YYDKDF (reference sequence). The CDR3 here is CATSRADRVSGYTF. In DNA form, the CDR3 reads TGTGCCACCAGCAGAGCCGACAGGGTCTCTGGCTACACCTTC.

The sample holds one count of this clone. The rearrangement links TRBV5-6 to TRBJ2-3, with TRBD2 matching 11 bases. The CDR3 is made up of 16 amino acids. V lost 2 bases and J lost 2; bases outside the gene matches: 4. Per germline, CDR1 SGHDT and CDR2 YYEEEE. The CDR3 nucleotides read TGTGCCAGCAGCTTCGGACTAGCGGGCATCACAGATACGCAGTATTTT. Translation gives CASSFGLAGITDTQYF. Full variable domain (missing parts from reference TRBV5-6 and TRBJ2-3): DAGVTQSPTHLIKTRGQQVTLRCSPKSGHDTVSWYQQALGQGPQFIFQYYEEEERQRGNFPDRFSGHQFPNYSSELNVNALLLGDSALYLCASSFGLAGITDTQYFGPGTRLTVL.

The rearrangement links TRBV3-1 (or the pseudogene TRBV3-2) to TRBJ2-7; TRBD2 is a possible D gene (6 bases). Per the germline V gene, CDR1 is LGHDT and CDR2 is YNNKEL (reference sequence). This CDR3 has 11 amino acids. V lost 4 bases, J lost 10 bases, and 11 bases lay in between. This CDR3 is CASSLLGLQYF. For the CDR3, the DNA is TGTGCCAGCAGCCTACTGGGACTTCAGTACTTC.

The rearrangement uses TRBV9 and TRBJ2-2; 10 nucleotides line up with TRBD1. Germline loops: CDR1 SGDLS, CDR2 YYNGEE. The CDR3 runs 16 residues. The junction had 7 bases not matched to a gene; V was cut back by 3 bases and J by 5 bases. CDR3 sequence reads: CASSERTGGQTGELFF. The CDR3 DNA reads TGTGCCAGCAGCGAGAGGACAGGGGGGCAAACCGGGGAGCTGTTTTTT.

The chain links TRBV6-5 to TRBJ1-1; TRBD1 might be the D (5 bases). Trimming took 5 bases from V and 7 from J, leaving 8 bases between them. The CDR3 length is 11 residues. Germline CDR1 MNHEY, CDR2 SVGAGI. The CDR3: CASSRTGEAFF. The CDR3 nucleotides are TGTGCCAGCAGTCGAACAGGTGAAGCTTTCTTT.

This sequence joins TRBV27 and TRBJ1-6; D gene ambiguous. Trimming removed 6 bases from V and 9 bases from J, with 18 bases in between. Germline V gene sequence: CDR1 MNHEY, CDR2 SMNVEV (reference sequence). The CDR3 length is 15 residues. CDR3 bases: TGTGCCAGCAGCCTGACAAATGGCCCCGGTTCACCCCTCCACTTT. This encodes CASSLTNGPGSPLHF.

The CDR3 nucleotides read TGTGCCAGCAGCCTCGCGGGCAATGAGCAGTTCTTC. This sequence encodes CASSLAGNEQFF. The chain combines TRBV3-1 (or the pseudogene TRBV3-2) with TRBJ2-1, with a tentative D call TRBD2 (5 bases). In germline, CDR1 is LGHDT, CDR2 YNNKEL (reference sequence). Trimming shortened V by 4 bases and J by 6 bases, and 7 bases separated the two germline ends. The CDR3 sequence is 12 residues long.

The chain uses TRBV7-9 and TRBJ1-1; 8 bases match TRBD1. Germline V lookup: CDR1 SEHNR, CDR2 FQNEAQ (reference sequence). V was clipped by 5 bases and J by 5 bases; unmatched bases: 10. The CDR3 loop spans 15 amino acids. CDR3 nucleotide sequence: TGTGCCAGCAGCGCCCGGACAGGGAGTGTGACTGAAGCTTTCTTT. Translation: CASSARTGSVTEAFF.

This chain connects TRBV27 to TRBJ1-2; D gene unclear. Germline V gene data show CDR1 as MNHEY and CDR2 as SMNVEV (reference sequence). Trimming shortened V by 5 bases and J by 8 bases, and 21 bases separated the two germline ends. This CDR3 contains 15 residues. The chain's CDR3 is CASSPTLGNSGGYTF. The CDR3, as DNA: TGTGCCAGCAGTCCAACCCTCGGGAATTCCGGAGGCTACACCTTC.

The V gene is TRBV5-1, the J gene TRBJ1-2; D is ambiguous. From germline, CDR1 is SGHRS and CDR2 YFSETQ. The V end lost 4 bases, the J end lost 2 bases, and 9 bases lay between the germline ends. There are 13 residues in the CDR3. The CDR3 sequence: CASSPGGNYGYTF. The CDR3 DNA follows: TGCGCCAGCAGCCCCGGAGGGAACTATGGCTACACCTTC.

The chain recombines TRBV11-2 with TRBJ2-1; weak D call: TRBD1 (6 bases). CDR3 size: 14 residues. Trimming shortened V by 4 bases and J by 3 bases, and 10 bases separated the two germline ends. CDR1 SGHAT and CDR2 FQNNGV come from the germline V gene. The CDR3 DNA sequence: TGTGCCAGCAGCTCGACAGGAGGCTACAATGAGCAGTTCTTC. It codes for CASSSTGGYNEQFF.

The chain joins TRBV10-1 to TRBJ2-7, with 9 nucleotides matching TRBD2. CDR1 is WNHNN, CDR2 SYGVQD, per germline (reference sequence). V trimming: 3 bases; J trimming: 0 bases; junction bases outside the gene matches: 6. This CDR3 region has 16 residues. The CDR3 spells CASSDYTTSGSYEQYF. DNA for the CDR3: TGCGCCAGCAGTGATTACACGACTAGCGGCTCCTACGAGCAGTACTTC.

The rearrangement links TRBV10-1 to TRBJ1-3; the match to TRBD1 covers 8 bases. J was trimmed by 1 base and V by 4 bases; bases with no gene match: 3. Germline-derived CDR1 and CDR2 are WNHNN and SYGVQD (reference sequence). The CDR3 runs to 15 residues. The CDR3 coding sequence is TGCGCCAGCAGTGCGACAGGGGATTCTGGAAACACCATATATTTT. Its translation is CASSATGDSGNTIYF.

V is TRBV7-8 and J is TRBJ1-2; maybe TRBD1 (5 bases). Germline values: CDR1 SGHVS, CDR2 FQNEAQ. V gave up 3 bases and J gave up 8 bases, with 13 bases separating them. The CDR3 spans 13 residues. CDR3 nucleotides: TGTGCCAGCAGCTTGGGGCAGGGTTACGGCTACACCTTC. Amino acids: CASSLGQGYGYTF.

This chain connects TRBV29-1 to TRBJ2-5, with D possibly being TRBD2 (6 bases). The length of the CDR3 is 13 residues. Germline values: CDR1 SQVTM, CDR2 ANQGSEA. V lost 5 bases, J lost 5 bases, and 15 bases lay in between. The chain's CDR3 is CSVTGQGGETQYF. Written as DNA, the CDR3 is TGCAGCGTTACTGGCCAGGGAGGCGAGACCCAGTACTTC.

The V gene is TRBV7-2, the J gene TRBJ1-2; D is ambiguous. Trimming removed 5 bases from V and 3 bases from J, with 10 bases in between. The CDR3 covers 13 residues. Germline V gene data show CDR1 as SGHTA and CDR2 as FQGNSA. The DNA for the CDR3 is TGTGCCAGCAGCCCCCGACGGGACTATGGCTACACCTTC. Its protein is CASSPRRDYGYTF.

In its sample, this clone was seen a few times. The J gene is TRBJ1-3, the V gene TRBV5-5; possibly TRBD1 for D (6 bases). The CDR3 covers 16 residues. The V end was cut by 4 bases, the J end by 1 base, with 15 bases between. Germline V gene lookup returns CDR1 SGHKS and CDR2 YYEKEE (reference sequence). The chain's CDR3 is CASSHQGRGSGNTIYF. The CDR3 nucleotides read TGTGCCAGCAGCCACCAGGGGCGTGGGTCTGGAAACACCATATATTTT.

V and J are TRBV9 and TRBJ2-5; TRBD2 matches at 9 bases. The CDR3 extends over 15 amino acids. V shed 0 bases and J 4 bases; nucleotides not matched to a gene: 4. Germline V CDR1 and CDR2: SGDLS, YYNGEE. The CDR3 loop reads CASSVGGGAGETQYF. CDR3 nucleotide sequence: TGTGCCAGCAGCGTAGGCGGGGGGGCCGGAGAGACCCAGTACTTC.

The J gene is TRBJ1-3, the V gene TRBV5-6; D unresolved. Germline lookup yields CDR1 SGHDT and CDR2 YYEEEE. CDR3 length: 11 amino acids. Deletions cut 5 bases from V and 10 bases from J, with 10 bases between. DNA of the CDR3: TGTGCCAGCAGTAGGGAGGCGACCATATATTTT. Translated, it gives CASSREATIYF. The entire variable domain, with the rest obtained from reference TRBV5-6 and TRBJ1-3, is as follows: DAGVTQSPTHLIKTRGQQVTLRCSPKSGHDTVSWYQQALGQGPQFIFQYYEEEERQRGNFPDRFSGHQFPNYSSELNVNALLLGDSALYLCASSREATIYFGEGSWLTVV.

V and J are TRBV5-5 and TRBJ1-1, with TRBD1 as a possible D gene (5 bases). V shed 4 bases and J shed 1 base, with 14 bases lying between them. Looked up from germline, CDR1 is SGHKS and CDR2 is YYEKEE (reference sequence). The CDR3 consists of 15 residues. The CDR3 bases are TGTGCCAGCAGCCGGACAAGTGGATCGAACACTGAAGCTTTCTTT. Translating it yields CASSRTSGSNTEAFF.

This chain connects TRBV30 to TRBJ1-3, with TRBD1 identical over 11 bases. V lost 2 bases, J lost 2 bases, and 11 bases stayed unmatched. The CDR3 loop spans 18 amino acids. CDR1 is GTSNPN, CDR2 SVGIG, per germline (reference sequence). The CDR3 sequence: CAWSSGTGGSGPGNTIYF. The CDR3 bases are TGTGCCTGGAGTTCCGGGACAGGGGGGTCTGGGCCTGGAAACACCATATATTTT.

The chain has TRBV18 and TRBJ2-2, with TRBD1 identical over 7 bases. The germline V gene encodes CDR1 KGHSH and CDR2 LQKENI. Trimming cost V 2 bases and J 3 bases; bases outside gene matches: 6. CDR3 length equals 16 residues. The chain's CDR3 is CASSPATGVDTGELFF. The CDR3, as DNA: TGTGCCAGCTCACCAGCAACAGGGGTAGACACCGGGGAGCTGTTTTTT.

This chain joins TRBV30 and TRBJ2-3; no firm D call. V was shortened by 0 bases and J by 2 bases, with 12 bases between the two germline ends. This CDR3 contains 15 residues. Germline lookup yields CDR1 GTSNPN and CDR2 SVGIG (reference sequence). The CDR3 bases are TGTGCCTGGAGTGTGGGTAGCATTACCACAGATACGCAGTATTTT. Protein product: CAWSVGSITTDTQYF.

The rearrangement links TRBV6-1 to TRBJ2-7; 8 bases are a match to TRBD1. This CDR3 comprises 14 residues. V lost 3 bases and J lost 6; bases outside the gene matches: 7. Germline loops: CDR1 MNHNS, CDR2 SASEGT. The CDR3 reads CASSDPGQETEQYF. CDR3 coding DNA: TGTGCCAGCAGTGACCCGGGACAGGAAACCGAGCAGTACTTC.

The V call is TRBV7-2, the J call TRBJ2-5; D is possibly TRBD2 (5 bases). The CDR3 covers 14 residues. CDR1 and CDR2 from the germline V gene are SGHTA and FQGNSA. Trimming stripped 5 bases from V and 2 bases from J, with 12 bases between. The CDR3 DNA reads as TGTGCCAGCAGCGGTCCTAGCTTGCAAGAGACCCAGTACTTC. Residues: CASSGPSLQETQYF.

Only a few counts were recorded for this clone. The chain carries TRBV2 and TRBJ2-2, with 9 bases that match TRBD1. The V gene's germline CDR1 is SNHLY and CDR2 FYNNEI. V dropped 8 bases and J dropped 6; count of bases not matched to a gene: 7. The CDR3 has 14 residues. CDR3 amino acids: CASGGQGGAGELFF. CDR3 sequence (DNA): TGTGCCAGCGGGGGACAGGGCGGGGCCGGGGAGCTGTTTTTT.

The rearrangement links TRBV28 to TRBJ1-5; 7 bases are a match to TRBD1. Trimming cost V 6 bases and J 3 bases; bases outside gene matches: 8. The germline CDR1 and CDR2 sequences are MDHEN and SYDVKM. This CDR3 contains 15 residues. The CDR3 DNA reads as TGTGCCAGCAGCCTGGAGGGGGCTCCCAATCAGCCCCAGCATTTT. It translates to CASSLEGAPNQPQHF. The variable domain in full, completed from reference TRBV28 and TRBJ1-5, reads DVKVTQSSRYLVKRTGEKVFLECVQDMDHENMFWYRQDPGLGLRLIYFSYDVKMKEKGDIPEGYSVSREKKERFSLILESASTNQTSMYLCASSLEGAPNQPQHFGDGTRLSIL.

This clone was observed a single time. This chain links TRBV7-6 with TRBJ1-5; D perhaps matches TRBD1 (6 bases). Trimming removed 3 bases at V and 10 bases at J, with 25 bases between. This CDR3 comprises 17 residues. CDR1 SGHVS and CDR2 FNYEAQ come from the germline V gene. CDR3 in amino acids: CASSLTAGPAGVCPQHF. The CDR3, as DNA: TGTGCCAGCAGCTTGACCGCAGGTCCGGCAGGGGTGTGCCCCCAGCATTTT.

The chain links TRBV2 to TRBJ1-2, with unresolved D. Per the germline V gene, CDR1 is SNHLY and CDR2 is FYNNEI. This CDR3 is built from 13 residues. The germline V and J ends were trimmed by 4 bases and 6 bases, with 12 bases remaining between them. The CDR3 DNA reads TGTGCCAGCAGTGGTAGCCGGTACGATGGCTACACCTTC. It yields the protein CASSGSRYDGYTF.